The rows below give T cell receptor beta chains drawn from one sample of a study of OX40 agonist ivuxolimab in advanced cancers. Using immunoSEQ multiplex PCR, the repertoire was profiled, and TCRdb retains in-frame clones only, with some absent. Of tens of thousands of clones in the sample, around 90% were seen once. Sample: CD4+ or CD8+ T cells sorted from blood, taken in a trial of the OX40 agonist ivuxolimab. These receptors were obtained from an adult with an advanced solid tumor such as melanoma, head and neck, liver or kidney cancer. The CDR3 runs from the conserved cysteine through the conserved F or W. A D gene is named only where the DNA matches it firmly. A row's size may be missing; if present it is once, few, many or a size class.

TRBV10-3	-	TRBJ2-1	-	CAISPGNEQFF	TGTGCCATCAGTCCAGGGAATGAGCAGTTCTTC
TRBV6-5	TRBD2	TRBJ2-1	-	CASSLGLAGGSEQFF	TGTGCCAGCAGTTTAGGACTAGCGGGAGGGTCTGAGCAGTTCTTC
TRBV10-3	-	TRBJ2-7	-	CAISESQGRQYF	TGTGCCATCAGTGAGTCGCAGGGGAGGCAGTACTTC
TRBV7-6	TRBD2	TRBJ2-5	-	CASSRSSGQETQYF	TGTGCCAGCAGTCGCTCTAGCGGCCAAGAGACCCAGTACTTC
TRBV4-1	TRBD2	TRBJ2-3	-	CASSRELKRDGTDTQYF	TGCGCCAGCAGCCGAGAGCTGAAGCGGGACGGCACAGATACGCAGTATTTT
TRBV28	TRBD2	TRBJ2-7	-	CASSLGRAAQYF	TGTGCCAGCAGTCTCGGGAGGGCCGCGCAGTACTTC
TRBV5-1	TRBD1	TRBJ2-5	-	CASSPTGDETQYF	TGCGCCAGCAGCCCAACAGGGGACGAGACCCAGTACTTC
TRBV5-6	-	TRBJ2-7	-	CASSSPGYYEQYF	TGTGCCAGCAGCTCCCCAGGGTACTACGAGCAGTACTTC
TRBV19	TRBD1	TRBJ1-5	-	CASSILQGANQPQHF	TGTGCCAGTAGTATATTACAGGGGGCGAATCAGCCCCAGCATTTT
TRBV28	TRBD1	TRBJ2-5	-	CASSLLRTGGQETQYF	TGTGCCAGCAGTTTGTTGCGAACAGGGGGCCAAGAGACCCAGTACTTC
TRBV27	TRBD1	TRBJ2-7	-	CASRNRDRGYEQYF	TGTGCCAGCCGAAATAGGGACAGGGGTTACGAGCAGTACTTC
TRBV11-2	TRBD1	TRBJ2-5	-	CASSFRGQGAPRETQYF	TGTGCCAGCAGCTTTAGGGGACAGGGGGCGCCCCGGGAGACCCAGTACTTC
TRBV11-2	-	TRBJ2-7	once	CASSLLSSGQYF	TGTGCCAGCAGCTTGCTCTCTTCGGGGCAGTACTTC
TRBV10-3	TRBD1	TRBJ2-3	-	CAITPGQGLGSSTDTQYF	TGTGCCATCACCCCGGGACAGGGACTGGGCTCTAGCACAGATACGCAGTATTTT
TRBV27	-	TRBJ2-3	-	CASSLGSGVSTDTQYF	TGTGCCAGCAGTTTGGGTAGCGGCGTTAGCACAGATACGCAGTATTTT
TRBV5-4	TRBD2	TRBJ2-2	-	CASSLVGGRAMEELFF	TGTGCCAGCAGCTTGGTGGGGGGGAGGGCCATGGAGGAGCTGTTTTTT
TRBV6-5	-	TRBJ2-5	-	CASSYRRGRETQYF	TGTGCCAGCAGTTACCGGCGGGGCCGGGAGACCCAGTACTTC